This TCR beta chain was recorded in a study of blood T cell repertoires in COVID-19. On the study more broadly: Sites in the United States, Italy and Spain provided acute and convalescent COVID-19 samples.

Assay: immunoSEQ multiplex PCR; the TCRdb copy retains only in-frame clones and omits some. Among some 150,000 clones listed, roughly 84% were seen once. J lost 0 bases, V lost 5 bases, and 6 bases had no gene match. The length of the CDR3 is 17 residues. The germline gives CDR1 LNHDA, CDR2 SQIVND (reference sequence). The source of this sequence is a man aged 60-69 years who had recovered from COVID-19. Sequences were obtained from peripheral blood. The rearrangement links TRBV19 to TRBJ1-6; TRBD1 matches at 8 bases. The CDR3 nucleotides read TGTGCCAGTAGTTTAAGGACAGGGCGCTCCTATAATTCACCCCTCCACTTT. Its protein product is CASSLRTGRSYNSPLHF.